Following are 10 T cell receptor beta chains from one sample sequenced in a study of CD8 T cells in Susac syndrome. With random hexamers, roughly 0.45 to 1 ug RNA was reverse transcribed. TCRdb redid the calling of the immunoSEQ multiplex PCR reads with MiXCR, one entry per CDR3 protein. Of 100,000 to 150,000 distinct CDR3 sequences detected, 75% to 90% appear once; the ten largest clones hold around 0.49%. The sample consisted of CD8+ T cells from PBMCs. The receptor source for this set is a human donor with multiple sclerosis.

The chain joins TRBV13 to TRBJ1-2, with no clear D. Trimming removed 4 bases from V and 5 bases from J, with 8 bases in between. Germline V gene lookup returns CDR1 PRHDT and CDR2 FYEKMQ (reference sequence). The CDR3 covers 12 residues. DNA of the CDR3: TGTGCCAGCAGCTCCGGACGGTATGGCTACACCTTC. Protein: CASSSGRYGYTF.

CDR3 residues: CATRDRGNTEAFF. The CDR3 bases are TGTGCCACCAGGGACCGGGGGAACACTGAAGCTTTCTTT. J is TRBJ1-1 and V is TRBV24-1; no clear D gene. This CDR3 has 13 amino acids. Germline lookup yields CDR1 KGHDR and CDR2 SFDVKD. The V and J ends lost 7 bases and 1 base respectively, with 9 bases between them.

The rearrangement joins TRBV10-3 to TRBJ1-2; D possibly corresponds to TRBD1 (5 bases). This CDR3 contains 16 residues. Germline assignment: CDR1 ENHRY and CDR2 SYGVKD. Trimming removed 0 bases from V and 1 base from J, with 12 bases in between. CDR3 nucleotides: TGTGCCATCAGTGAGTCTCGACGGGGGATTAACTATGGCTACACCTTC. Translation: CAISESRRGINYGYTF.

The CDR3 DNA follows: TGTGCCAGTGAGGACAGGGGGCAGAATCAGCCCCAGCATTTT. It is translated as CASEDRGQNQPQHF. The rearrangement joins TRBV19 to TRBJ1-5, with 11 bases identical to TRBD1. The CDR3 extends over 14 amino acids. V trimming: 8 bases; J trimming: 4 bases; junction bases outside the gene matches: 4. The germline gives CDR1 LNHDA, CDR2 SQIVND (reference sequence).

In DNA, the CDR3 is TGTGCCAGCAGCCGCGGGGGCGATGAGCAGTTCTTC. It specifies CASSRGGDEQFF. The rearrangement links TRBV5-6 to TRBJ2-1; maybe TRBD2 (7 bases). Germline assignment: CDR1 SGHDT and CDR2 YYEEEE. With 4 bases removed from V and 8 bases from J, the gap between germline ends came to 10 bases. The CDR3 spans 12 residues.

This rearrangement joins TRBV27 to TRBJ2-3; 7 bases line up with TRBD2. CDR1 is MNHEY and CDR2 is SMNVEV in the germline V gene (reference sequence). This CDR3 comprises 19 residues. V shed 2 bases and J 0 bases; nucleotides not matched to a gene: 14. CDR3 in amino acids: CASSLNVPMAGESTDTQYF. The CDR3, as DNA: TGTGCCAGCAGTTTAAACGTCCCAATGGCGGGGGAAAGCACAGATACGCAGTATTTT.

The chain carries TRBV27 and TRBJ2-1, with D possibly matching TRBD1 (6 bases). Between the trimmed V and J ends, which lost 5 bases and 3 bases, there was a span of 14 bases. The V gene's germline CDR1 is MNHEY and CDR2 SMNVEV (reference sequence). The CDR3 runs 15 residues. The CDR3 here is CASSNHGTSYNEQFF. CDR3 coding DNA: TGTGCCAGCAGTAATCACGGGACAAGCTACAATGAGCAGTTCTTC.

This CDR3 reads CATSRVRGGNQPQHF. CDR3 bases: TGTGCCACCAGCAGAGTCCGCGGGGGGAATCAGCCCCAGCATTTT. The rearrangement links TRBV15 to TRBJ1-5; possibly TRBD1 for D (5 bases). Germline lookup yields CDR1 LNHNV and CDR2 YYDKDF (reference sequence). This CDR3 has 15 amino acids. Between the trimmed V and J ends, which lost 1 base and 4 bases, there was a span of 11 bases.

The V and J genes are TRBV12-3 or TRBV12-4 and TRBJ2-7, with D possibly being TRBD1 (6 bases). The CDR3 extends over 15 amino acids. V gave up 7 bases and J gave up 6 bases, with 22 bases separating them. This CDR3 is CASTRPGRGPVEQYF. The CDR3 coding sequence is TGTGCCAGCACGCGGCCGGGCAGGGGCCCGGTCGAGCAGTACTTC.

The chain has TRBV18 and TRBJ2-2, with TRBD2 as a possible D gene (5 bases). CDR1 KGHSH and CDR2 LQKENI come from the germline V gene. The germline V and J ends were trimmed by 6 bases and 4 bases, with 27 bases remaining between them. This CDR3 has 19 amino acids. The CDR3 is CASSFRGGVTGSATGELFF. The CDR3, as DNA: TGTGCCAGCTCCTTTCGTGGTGGCGTAACGGGGTCGGCCACCGGGGAGCTGTTTTTT. The full variable domain, its missing parts supplied by reference TRBV18 and TRBJ2-2, is NAGVMQNPRHLVRRRGQEARLRCSPMKGHSHVYWYRQLPEEGLKFMVYLQKENIIDESGMPKERFSAEFPKEGPSILRIQQVVRGDSAAYFCASSFRGGVTGSATGELFFGEGSRLTVL.